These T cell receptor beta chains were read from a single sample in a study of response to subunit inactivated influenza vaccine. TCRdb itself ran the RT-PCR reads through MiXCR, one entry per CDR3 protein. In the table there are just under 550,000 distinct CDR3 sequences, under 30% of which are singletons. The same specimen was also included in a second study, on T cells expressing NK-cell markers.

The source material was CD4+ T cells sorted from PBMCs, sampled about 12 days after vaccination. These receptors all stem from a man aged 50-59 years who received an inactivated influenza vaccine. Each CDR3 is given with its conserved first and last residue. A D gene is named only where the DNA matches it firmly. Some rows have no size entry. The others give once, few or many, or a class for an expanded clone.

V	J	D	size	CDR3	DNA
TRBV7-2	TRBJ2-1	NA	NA	CASSLARSGVVREQFF	TGTGCCAGCAGCTTAGCGCGGTCGGGCGTGGTGCGCGAGCAGTTCTTC
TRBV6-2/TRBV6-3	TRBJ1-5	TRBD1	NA	CASSYPQGAQHF	TGTGCCAGCAGTTACCCCCAGGGGGCCCAGCATTTT
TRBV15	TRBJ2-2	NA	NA	CATSRFGTANTGELFF	TGTGCCACCAGCAGATTCGGGACGGCGAACACCGGGGAGCTGTTTTTT
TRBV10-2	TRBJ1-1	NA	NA	CASSDPAKPEAFF	TGCGCCAGCAGTGATCCCGCTAAACCGGAAGCTTTCTTT
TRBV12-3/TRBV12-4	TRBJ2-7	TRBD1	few	CASSTTGPSYEQYF	TGTGCCAGCAGTACGACAGGGCCCTCCTACGAGCAGTACTTC
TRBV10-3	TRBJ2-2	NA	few	CAISDSGGKTGELFF	TGTGCCATCAGTGATTCGGGGGGCAAAACCGGGGAGCTGTTTTTT
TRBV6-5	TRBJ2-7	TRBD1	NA	CASSYPTGTGNYEQYF	TGTGCCAGCAGCTACCCGACCGGGACAGGGAACTACGAGCAGTACTTC
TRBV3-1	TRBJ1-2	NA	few	CASSLKPGDGYTF	TGTGCCAGCAGTCTCAAGCCGGGCGATGGCTACACCTTC
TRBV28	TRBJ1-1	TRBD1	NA	CASSPTGEAFF	TGTGCCAGCAGCCCGACAGGGGAAGCTTTCTTT
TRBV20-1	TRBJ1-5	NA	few	CSATATINQPQHF	TGCAGTGCTACAGCCACTATTAATCAGCCCCAGCATTTT
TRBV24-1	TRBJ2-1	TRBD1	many	CATSEAGQGSYNEQFF	TGTGCCACCAGTGAGGCAGGACAGGGGTCCTACAATGAGCAGTTCTTC
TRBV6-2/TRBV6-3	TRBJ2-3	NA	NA	CASSSSGAYADTQYF	TGTGCCAGCAGCTCAAGCGGAGCTTACGCAGATACGCAGTATTTT
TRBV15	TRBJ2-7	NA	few	CATSRGGSSYEQYF	TGTGCCACCAGCAGGGGCGGATCCTCCTACGAGCAGTACTTC
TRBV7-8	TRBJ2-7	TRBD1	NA	CASSGQGATSSYEQYF	TGTGCCAGCAGCGGACAGGGGGCGACAAGCTCCTACGAGCAGTACTTC
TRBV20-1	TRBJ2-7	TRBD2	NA	CSASRGLAGEQYF	TGCAGTGCTAGCCGCGGACTAGCGGGGGAGCAGTACTTC
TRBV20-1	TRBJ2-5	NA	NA	CSARSQDQETQYF	TGCAGTGCTAGATCCCAGGACCAAGAGACCCAGTACTTC
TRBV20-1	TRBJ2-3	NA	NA	CSASEGRGSADTQYF	TGCAGTGCTAGCGAGGGGCGAGGGAGCGCAGATACGCAGTATTTT
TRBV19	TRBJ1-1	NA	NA	CASSIRQANTEAFF	TGTGCCAGTAGTATACGGCAGGCGAACACTGAAGCTTTCTTT
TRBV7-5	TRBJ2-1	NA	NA	CISVPEASLASGGNEQFF	NA
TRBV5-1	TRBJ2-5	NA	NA	CASSLAGARLETQYF	TGCGCCAGCAGCTTGGCAGGGGCCCGCCTAGAGACCCAGTACTTC
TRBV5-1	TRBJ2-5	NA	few	CASSLGAAQIKYF	TGCGCCAGCAGCTTGGGGGCGGCCCAAATAAAGTACTTC
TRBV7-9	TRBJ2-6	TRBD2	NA	CTGLALSSGANVLTF	TGTACCGGACTAGCGCTCAGCTCTGGGGCCAACGTCCTGACTTTC
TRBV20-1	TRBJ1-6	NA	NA	CSARDQGHNSPLHF	TGCAGTGCTAGAGATCAGGGACATAATTCACCCCTCCACTTT
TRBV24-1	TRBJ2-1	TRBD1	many	CATSEFRLTGGNEQFF	TGTGCCACCAGTGAATTCCGACTCACAGGGGGCAATGAGCAGTTCTTC
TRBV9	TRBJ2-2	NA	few	CASGRRNTGELFF	TGTGCCAGCGGTAGAAGGAACACCGGGGAGCTGTTTTTT
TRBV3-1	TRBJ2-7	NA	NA	CASSQSPGGLEQYF	TGTGCCAGCAGCCAATCCCCGGGGGGCCTCGAGCAGTACTTC
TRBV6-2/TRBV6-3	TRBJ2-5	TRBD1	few	CASSRQGTYQETQYF	TGTGCCAGCAGTCGACAGGGAACCTACCAAGAGACCCAGTACTTC
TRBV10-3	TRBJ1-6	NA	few	CATSGRHSALHF	TGTGCCACCTCGGGCAGGCATTCGGCCCTCCACTTT
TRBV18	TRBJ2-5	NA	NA	CASSVIGQETQYF	TGTGCCAGCTCAGTGATCGGTCAAGAGACCCAGTACTTC
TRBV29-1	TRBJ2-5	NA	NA	CSVNEQGFWETQYF	TGCAGCGTTAATGAGCAGGGTTTTTGGGAGACCCAGTACTTC
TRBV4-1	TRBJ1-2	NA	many	CASSQDLNVGGNGYTF	TGCGCCAGCAGCCAAGATCTTAATGTCGGTGGAAATGGCTACACCTTC
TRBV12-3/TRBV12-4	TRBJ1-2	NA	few	CASNRPNGYGYTF	TGTGCCAGCAATAGACCGAATGGCTATGGCTACACCTTC
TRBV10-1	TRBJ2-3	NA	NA	CASSQGMGPDTQYF	TGCGCCAGCAGCCAGGGAATGGGCCCAGATACGCAGTATTTT
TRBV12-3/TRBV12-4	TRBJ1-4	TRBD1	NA	CASLDRVTNEKLFF	TGTGCCAGCCTGGACAGGGTGACTAATGAAAAACTGTTTTTT
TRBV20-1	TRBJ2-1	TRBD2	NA	CSASRLAGANDEQFF	TGCAGTGCTAGTCGACTAGCGGGAGCTAACGATGAGCAGTTCTTC
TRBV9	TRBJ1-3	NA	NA	CASSVASGRNTIYF	TGTGCCAGCAGCGTAGCTTCGGGGAGAAACACCATATATTTT
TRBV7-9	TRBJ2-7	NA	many	CASSSYQRWGYEQYF	TGTGCCAGCAGCTCGTACCAGCGGTGGGGATACGAGCAGTACTTC
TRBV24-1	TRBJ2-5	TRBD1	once	CATSDRGPQETQYF	TGTGCCACCAGTGATAGGGGGCCTCAAGAGACCCAGTACTTC
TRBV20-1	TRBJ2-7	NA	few	CSAPRGGTGTEQYF	TGCAGTGCTCCACGCGGGGGGACAGGGACCGAGCAGTACTTC
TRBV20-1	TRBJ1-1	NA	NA	CSAQEDEYTEAFF	TGCAGTGCGCAAGAAGACGAGTACACTGAAGCTTTCTTT
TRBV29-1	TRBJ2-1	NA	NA	CSVDRGYNEQFF	TGCAGCGTTGACAGGGGCTACAATGAGCAGTTCTTC
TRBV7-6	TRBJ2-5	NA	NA	CASSSYIPQETQYF	TGTGCCAGCAGCTCTTACATCCCCCAAGAGACCCAGTACTTC
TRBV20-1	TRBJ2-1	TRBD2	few	CSARGVSGSLRNEQFF	TGCAGTGCTAGAGGGGTAAGCGGGAGCCTGAGGAATGAGCAGTTCTTC
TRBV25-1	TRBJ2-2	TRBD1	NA	CASELPGQGSTGELFF	TGTGCCAGTGAATTACCGGGACAGGGGAGCACCGGGGAGCTGTTTTTT
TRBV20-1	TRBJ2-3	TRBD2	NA	CSARDVLAGVFDTQYF	TGCAGTGCTAGAGATGTACTAGCGGGGGTTTTTGATACGCAGTATTTT
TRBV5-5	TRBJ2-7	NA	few	CASSLVQDPYEQYF	TGTGCCAGCAGCTTGGTGCAGGATCCCTACGAGCAGTACTTC
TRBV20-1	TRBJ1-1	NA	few	CSATTGTTEAFF	TGCAGTGCTACCACAGGGACTACTGAAGCTTTCTTT
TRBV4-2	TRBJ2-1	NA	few	CASSQIGGAGYNEQFF	TGTGCCAGCAGCCAAATCGGAGGTGCAGGGTACAATGAGCAGTTCTTC
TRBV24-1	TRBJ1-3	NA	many	CATSDSKSSGNTIYF	TGTGCCACCAGTGATTCGAAATCCTCTGGAAACACCATATATTTT